The 31 T cell receptor beta chains below all came from one sample that was sequenced in a study of blood T cell repertoires in COVID-19. Sequencing was performed with immunoSEQ multiplex PCR; in TCRdb, only in-frame clones are kept and a portion is missing. The sample shows approximately 150,000 clones, 80% to 90% of them seen only once. The sample was peripheral blood. These receptors were taken from a woman in her fifties or sixties with acute or convalescent COVID-19.

This clone was seen just once. The chain recombines TRBV7-9 with TRBJ1-4; the match to TRBD1 covers 10 bases. The V gene's germline CDR1 is SEHNR and CDR2 FQNEAQ (reference sequence). The CDR3 runs 15 residues. V was pared by 3 bases and J by 8 bases, with 6 bases of the junction left unmatched. CDR3 region: CASSLGGTGEEKLFF. In nucleotides, the CDR3 is TGTGCCAGCAGCTTGGGCGGGACAGGGGAAGAAAAACTGTTTTTT.

This sequence joins TRBV9 and TRBJ2-1; TRBD1 matches at 8 bases. The junction had 7 bases not matched to a gene; V was cut back by 3 bases and J by 2 bases. The germline CDR1 and CDR2 sequences are SGDLS and YYNGEE. CDR3 length equals 16 residues. CDR3 in amino acids: CASSASDRGPYNEQFF. The CDR3 region has the DNA TGTGCCAGCAGCGCCTCCGACAGGGGTCCCTACAATGAGCAGTTCTTC.

This chain links TRBV5-6 with TRBJ2-2; tentative D call: TRBD1 (5 bases). The germline V and J ends were trimmed by 0 bases and 6 bases, with 9 bases remaining between them. The CDR3 has 14 amino acids. The germline gives CDR1 SGHDT, CDR2 YYEEEE. Here the CDR3 DNA reads TGTGCCAGCAGCTTGGGGGGCAACGCCGGGGAGCTGTTTTTT. Its translation is CASSLGGNAGELFF.

V is TRBV1 and J is TRBJ1-2; TRBD1, as called in the table, went unchecked against the DNA. TRBV1 is a pseudogene locus. The CDR3 totals 15 residues. The CDR3 DNA sequence: TGCACCAGCAGCCCCCGGGACAGGTTAAACTATGGCTACACCTTC. This encodes CTSSPRDRLNYGYTF.

This chain links TRBV19 with TRBJ2-7; 10 positions match TRBD1. This CDR3 contains 15 residues. V shed 1 base and J 6 bases; nucleotides not matched to a gene: 6. From germline, CDR1 is LNHDA and CDR2 SQIVND (reference sequence). The CDR3 DNA follows: TGTGCCAGTAGTATAGGGGAGACAGGGGGCGGCGAGCAGTACTTC. Protein: CASSIGETGGGEQYF.

The rearrangement links TRBV7-6 to TRBJ2-1; 15 nucleotides line up with TRBD2. Germline CDR1 and CDR2: SGHVS and FNYEAQ. V dropped 5 bases and J dropped 3; count of bases not matched to a gene: 5. This CDR3 spans 17 amino acids. In DNA form, the CDR3 reads TGTGCCAGCAGCCCGAAGGGACTAGCGGGGGGCTACAATGAGCAGTTCTTC. Protein product: CASSPKGLAGGYNEQFF.

The chain has TRBV10-2 and TRBJ2-3; no reliable D call. CDR1 and CDR2 (germline): WSHSY, SAAADI. V gave up 0 bases and J gave up 2 bases, with 9 bases separating them. CDR3 size: 15 residues. In DNA, the CDR3 is TGCGCCAGCAGTGAGTCGTCCAGATTCACAGATACGCAGTATTTT. This encodes CASSESSRFTDTQYF.

This clone has only one observation. The chain carries TRBV7-9 and TRBJ1-2, with D unclear. The CDR3 spans 13 residues. Per the germline V gene, CDR1 is SEHNR and CDR2 is FQNEAQ (reference sequence). V gave up 8 bases and J gave up 0 bases, with 10 bases separating them. CDR3 DNA sequence: TGTGCCAGCCTCAGGTCCTCTAACTATGGCTACACCTTC. Amino acid sequence: CASLRSSNYGYTF. Using reference TRBV7-9 and TRBJ1-2 for the parts outside the CDR3, the full variable domain is DTGVSQNPRHKITKRGQNVTFRCDPISEHNRLYWYRQTLGQGPEFLTYFQNEAQLEKSRLLSDRFSAERPKGSFSTLEIQRTEQGDSAMYLCASLRSSNYGYTFGSGTRLTVV.

This clone was found once. V gene TRBV2 combines with J gene TRBJ2-7; a possible D gene is TRBD2 (6 bases). This CDR3 contains 14 residues. Germline assignment: CDR1 SNHLY and CDR2 FYNNEI. The V and J ends lost 1 base and 6 bases respectively, with 13 bases between them. CDR3 coding DNA: TGTGCCAGCAGTGAAGATCTGAGGACTACCGAGCAGTACTTC. Amino acid sequence: CASSEDLRTTEQYF.

The V call is TRBV28, the J call TRBJ1-1; TRBD1 matches 7 bases. Germline V gene data show CDR1 as MDHEN and CDR2 as SYDVKM. The trim removed 1 base at V and 8 bases at J, leaving 7 bases unmatched. This CDR3 contains 14 residues. CDR3 in amino acids: CASSLSDRTGEAFF. The CDR3 region has the DNA TGTGCCAGCAGTTTATCGGACAGGACTGGGGAAGCTTTCTTT.

This clone was recorded a few times. The chain couples TRBV6-7 to TRBJ1-1; D might be TRBD1 (5 bases). TRBV6-7 falls under the ORF class, with uncertain function. The CDR3 contains 12 residues. Trimming pared 4 bases from V and 8 bases from J, leaving 11 bases between. This CDR3 is CASSFNRREAFF. The CDR3 nucleotides read TGTGCCAGCAGTTTCAACAGGAGAGAAGCTTTCTTT.

CDR3 in amino acids: CATGGPGQGAFSTTGELFF. The CDR3 DNA is TGTGCCACCGGGGGACCGGGACAGGGGGCCTTCTCGACCACCGGGGAGCTGTTTTTT. The chain combines TRBV24-1 with TRBJ2-2; 12 bases map to TRBD1. CDR3 length: 19 amino acids. CDR1 is KGHDR and CDR2 is SFDVKD in the germline V gene. V lost 9 bases, J lost 4 bases, and 17 bases stayed unmatched.

The V gene is TRBV6-5, the J gene TRBJ1-3, with a weak D call TRBD1 (5 bases). CDR3 length equals 15 residues. From germline, CDR1 is MNHEY and CDR2 SVGAGI. Deletions cut 5 bases from V and 0 bases from J, with 11 bases between. The chain's CDR3 is CASSRRQHSGNTIYF. As DNA, the CDR3 is TGTGCCAGCAGTAGAAGACAGCACTCTGGAAACACCATATATTTT.

The CDR3 region has the DNA TGCGCCAGCAGCTTGGGTCCGAAGCGGGAGGACACAGATACGCAGTATTTT. As protein: CASSLGPKREDTDTQYF. This rearrangement joins TRBV5-1 to TRBJ2-3; 9 nucleotides match TRBD2. CDR1 SGHRS and CDR2 YFSETQ come from the germline V gene. V shed 0 bases, J shed 2 bases, and the junction held 7 bases outside the gene matches. This CDR3 spans 17 amino acids. Drawing the rest from reference TRBV5-1 and TRBJ2-3, the complete variable domain is KAGVTQTPRYLIKTRGQQVTLSCSPISGHRSVSWYQQTPGQGLQFLFEYFSETQRNKGNFPGRFSGRQFSNSRSEMNVSTLELGDSALYLCASSLGPKREDTDTQYFGPGTRLTVL.

Only one count was recorded for this clone. The chain is built from TRBV30 and TRBJ1-2; D is perhaps TRBD1 (6 bases). The CDR3 length is 13 residues. V shed 5 bases and J shed 7 bases, with 17 bases lying between them. Germline-derived CDR1 and CDR2 are GTSNPN and SVGIG (reference sequence). CDR3 amino acids: CAWLLPGASGYTF. CDR3 in DNA: TGTGCCTGGCTCCTTCCAGGGGCCTCTGGCTACACCTTC.

V usage is TRBV5-1 and J usage is TRBJ1-2; D is perhaps TRBD1 (5 bases). V was trimmed by 5 bases and J by 4 bases, leaving 15 bases between them. The CDR3 sequence is 14 residues long. Per the germline V gene, CDR1 is SGHRS and CDR2 is YFSETQ. The CDR3: CASREGYRPYGYTF. The CDR3 bases are TGCGCCAGCAGGGAGGGGTACCGACCCTATGGCTACACCTTC. The variable domain in full, with the rest retrieved from reference TRBV5-1 and TRBJ1-2, is KAGVTQTPRYLIKTRGQQVTLSCSPISGHRSVSWYQQTPGQGLQFLFEYFSETQRNKGNFPGRFSGRQFSNSRSEMNVSTLELGDSALYLCASREGYRPYGYTFGSGTRLTVV.

This chain uses TRBV28 with TRBJ2-5; weak D call: TRBD2 (6 bases). This CDR3 is 15 amino acids long. CDR1 MDHEN and CDR2 SYDVKM come from the germline V gene. Trimming cost V 1 base and J 1 base, with 10 bases left between them. CDR3: CASSLSGGTQETQYF. For the CDR3, the DNA is TGTGCCAGCAGTTTATCTGGAGGGACCCAAGAGACCCAGTACTTC.

V gene TRBV5-1 combines with J gene TRBJ2-3, with 14 bases aligning to TRBD2. Germline V lookup: CDR1 SGHRS, CDR2 YFSETQ. After removal of 4 bases from V and 2 bases from J, the junction contained 6 bases not matched to a gene. CDR3 length: 17 residues. The chain's CDR3 is CASSKTSGRAVTDTQYF. In nucleotides, the CDR3 is TGCGCCAGCAGCAAGACTAGCGGGAGGGCCGTCACAGATACGCAGTATTTT.

CDR3 sequence reads: CASSLLAGGGEQFF. The CDR3 DNA is TGTGCCAGCAGTTTACTAGCGGGAGGTGGTGAGCAGTTCTTC. The chain links TRBV27 to TRBJ2-1; 11 bases align to TRBD2. Germline trimming cut 2 bases from V and 9 bases from J; bases unmatched to any gene: 3. CDR3 length: 14 residues. Germline assignment: CDR1 MNHEY and CDR2 SMNVEV (reference sequence).

The genes are TRBV5-4 and TRBJ1-2, with a weak D call TRBD1 (5 bases). Trimming took off 2 bases at V and 3 bases at J, with 11 bases between the two ends. Germline lookup yields CDR1 SGHNT and CDR2 YYREEE (reference sequence). This CDR3 has 14 residues. The CDR3 reads CASSLNRMHYGYTF. CDR3 nucleotide sequence: TGTGCCAGCAGCTTAAACAGGATGCACTATGGCTACACCTTC.

The chain is built from TRBV20-1 and TRBJ2-5; the D is unclear. V lost 6 bases, J lost 2 bases, and 7 bases lay in between. The CDR3 is made up of 11 amino acids. The V gene's germline CDR1 is DFQATT and CDR2 SNEGSKA (reference sequence). The CDR3 loop reads CSAARQETQYF. Here the CDR3 DNA reads TGCAGTGCAGCCAGGCAAGAGACCCAGTACTTC.

This chain links TRBV3-1 (or the pseudogene TRBV3-2) with TRBJ1-3; D is unresolved. Germline CDR1 reads LGHDT; CDR2 reads YNNKEL (reference sequence). The CDR3 covers 17 residues. V was clipped by 0 bases and J by 0 bases, with 12 bases between them. The CDR3 loop reads CASSQDLGLRSGNTIYF. CDR3 DNA: TGTGCCAGCAGCCAAGATTTAGGACTCCGCTCTGGAAACACCATATATTTT.

The CDR3 sequence is CASRKLEGSYEQYF. The CDR3 bases are TGTGCCAGCAGAAAACTAGAGGGCTCCTACGAGCAGTACTTC. V and J are TRBV6-5 and TRBJ2-7; D might be TRBD2 (5 bases). Trimming cost V 6 bases and J 0 bases, with 12 bases left between them. CDR3 length equals 14 residues. Per the germline V gene, CDR1 is MNHEY and CDR2 is SVGAGI.

This clone was detected once. The V and J genes are TRBV19 and TRBJ1-3; 8 nucleotides agree with TRBD1. The J segment lost 0 bases and the V segment lost 3 bases, leaving 4 bases of the junction unmatched. The CDR3 loop spans 16 amino acids. Germline V gene data show CDR1 as LNHDA and CDR2 as SQIVND (reference sequence). As DNA, the CDR3 is TGTGCCAGTAGTATGACAGGGGACAGCTCTGGAAACACCATATATTTT. Translating gives CASSMTGDSSGNTIYF. The full variable domain, rest sourced from reference TRBV19 and TRBJ1-3, is DGGITQSPKYLFRKEGQNVTLSCEQNLNHDAMYWYRQDPGQGLRLIYYSQIVNDFQKGDIAEGYSVSREKKESFPLTVTSAQKNPTAFYLCASSMTGDSSGNTIYFGEGSWLTVV.

This chain uses TRBV5-1 with TRBJ1-6; 7 nucleotides match TRBD1. V gave up 2 bases and J gave up 0 bases; unmatched junction bases: 2. This CDR3 has 16 residues. CDR1 is SGHRS, CDR2 YFSETQ, per germline. CDR3 loop: CASSFTGDSYNSPLHF. The CDR3, as DNA: TGCGCCAGCAGCTTCACAGGGGACTCCTATAATTCACCCCTCCACTTT.

This clone was seen a handful of times. V is TRBV27 and J is TRBJ1-2; no reliable D call. Germline V gene sequence: CDR1 MNHEY, CDR2 SMNVEV (reference sequence). Trimming left V 2 bases short and J 5 bases short, with 21 bases between. The CDR3 spans 17 residues. The CDR3 DNA reads as TGTGCCAGCAGTTTAGTTGTACAGCACCGTTCCCCATATGGCTACACCTTC. Residues: CASSLVVQHRSPYGYTF.

This clone was seen a single time. V and J are TRBV6-1 and TRBJ1-1, with a possible D match to TRBD1 (5 bases). The CDR3 covers 13 residues. Between the trimmed V and J ends, which lost 2 bases and 6 bases, there was a span of 10 bases. Germline V gene lookup returns CDR1 MNHNS and CDR2 SASEGT. As DNA, the CDR3 is TGTGCCAGCAGTGAAATAGGGGCTTCTGAAGCTTTCTTT. Translated, it gives CASSEIGASEAFF.

The chain recombines TRBV7-9 with TRBJ1-2; the D gene is possibly TRBD1 (5 bases). Germline V gene data show CDR1 as SEHNR and CDR2 as FQNEAQ (reference sequence). V lost 1 base and J lost 4, with 7 bases in between. The CDR3 has 13 amino acids. The CDR3 reads CASSLGQFYGYTF. The CDR3 coding sequence is TGTGCCAGCAGCTTAGGACAGTTCTATGGCTACACCTTC.

The chain joins TRBV5-1 to TRBJ1-2, with TRBD1 identical over 10 bases. This CDR3 region has 13 residues. Trimming took 5 bases from V and 8 from J; bases not matched to a gene: 6. Per the germline V gene, CDR1 is SGHRS and CDR2 is YFSETQ. This CDR3 reads CASRGTGVWGYTF. The CDR3 region has the DNA TGCGCCAGCAGGGGGACAGGGGTGTGGGGCTACACCTTC.

The rearrangement uses TRBV7-9 and TRBJ1-4; D ambiguous. Germline V gives CDR1 SEHNR, CDR2 FQNEAQ (reference sequence). The length of the CDR3 is 15 residues. V gave up 1 base and J gave up 6 bases, with 12 bases separating them. The CDR3 spells CASSLGVRQDEKLFF. For the CDR3, the DNA is TGTGCCAGCAGCTTAGGCGTAAGGCAGGATGAAAAACTGTTTTTT.

This clone came up once. V usage is TRBV19 and J usage is TRBJ1-2; D is uncertain. The CDR3 length is 12 residues. Germline lookup yields CDR1 LNHDA and CDR2 SQIVND (reference sequence). Trimming stripped 6 bases from V and 10 bases from J, with 15 bases between. CDR3 DNA: TGTGCCAGTAGGTCCAGCTGGGAGGACTACACCTTC. This codes for CASRSSWEDYTF.